This note documents a single T cell receptor beta chain sequence. Its antigen is currently unknown. V lost 11 bases, J lost 4 bases, and 13 bases stayed unmatched. Germline CDR1 reads SEHNR; CDR2 reads FQNEAQ (reference sequence). CDR3 length equals 15 residues. This record comes from a study of response to subunit inactivated influenza vaccine. Findings of the study overall: Seasonal influenza vaccination, on each occasion, was suggested by the authors to recruit few new T cells.

TCRdb reprocessed the RT-PCR reads with MiXCR, giving one entry per CDR3 protein. The sample lists hundreds of thousands of distinct CDR3 sequences; under 20% were seen once. This chain uses TRBV7-9 with TRBJ2-1; 8 nucleotides agree with TRBD2. The receptor comes from a middle-aged man who received an inactivated influenza vaccine. The sample was PBMCs from blood, taken more than 4 days after vaccination. DNA for the CDR3: TGTGCCGCTCTTCATGAGACTAGCGTGTACAATGAGCAGTTCTTC. Translating gives CAALHETSVYNEQFF.